The present T cell receptor (beta chain) was sequenced within a study of cytomegalovirus exposure and HLA in healthy donors. The protocol was immunoSEQ multiplex PCR, while the TCRdb copy is restricted to in-frame clones and leaves out a portion. This table holds more than 100,000 clones, over 75% found once. CDR1 GTSNPN and CDR2 SVGIG come from the germline V gene (reference sequence). V shed 3 bases and J 4 bases; nucleotides not matched to a gene: 7. The CDR3 runs 14 residues. The sequence was obtained from a woman aged 18-30 years in good health and CMV-seropositive. The sample comprised PBMCs. The genes are TRBV30 and TRBJ1-1; 8 nucleotides agree with TRBD1. The CDR3 region is CAWRGRGRSTEAFF. The CDR3 coding sequence is TGTGCCTGGAGGGGCAGGGGGCGAAGCACTGAAGCTTTCTTT. Variable domain in full (rest from reference TRBV30 and TRBJ1-1): SQTIHQWPATLVQPVGSPLSLECTVEGTSNPNLYWYRQAAGRGLQLLFYSVGIGQISSEVPQNLSASRPQDRQFILSSKKLLLSDSGFYLCAWRGRGRSTEAFFGQGTRLTVV.